This is a list of T cell receptor beta chains from one sample in a study of Ad26.COV2.S vaccination and SARS-CoV-2 variants. The assay was immunoSEQ multiplex PCR, and TCRdb's table has in-frame clones only and misses some. The profile shows just over 350,000 clones, under 95% of them singletons. This material consisted of peripheral blood, taken after recovery from COVID-19. The receptors were sampled from a human donor who had recovered from COVID-19. The CDR3 runs from the conserved cysteine through the conserved F or W. A D gene is named only where the DNA matches it firmly. Only some rows state a clone size, as once, few, many or a class for expanded clones.

TGCGCCAGCAGCTTGAACAGGAACTCCGGGGAGCTGTTTTTT | CASSLNRNSGELFF | TRBJ2-2 | NA | TRBV5-1 | NA
TGCGCCAGCAGTCCGTTAGCGGGCTCCTACGAGCAGTACTTC | CASSPLAGSYEQYF | TRBJ2-7 | TRBD2 | TRBV5-1 | NA
TGTGCCAGCAGCGAACTCGGACCGACGAGCTCCTATAATTCACCCCTCCACTTT | CASSELGPTSSYNSPLHF | TRBJ1-6 | NA | TRBV7-2 | NA
TGCGCTAGCAGCATCGGACGGACTTATGGCTACACCTTC | CASSIGRTYGYTF | TRBJ1-2 | NA | TRBV5-1 | NA
TGCGCCAGCAGCTTGGGGGTTGGACCGGATGCTGAAGCTTTCTTT | CASSLGVGPDAEAFF | TRBJ1-1 | NA | TRBV5-1 | NA
TGTGCCAGCACCAGGGACGAGCAGTACTTC | CASTRDEQYF | TRBJ2-7 | NA | TRBV2 | NA
TGTGCCAGTACACCTTTCCACAGGGGGCAATATGGCTACACCTTC | CASTPFHRGQYGYTF | TRBJ1-2 | TRBD1 | TRBV19 | NA
TGTGCCAGCAGCTCCAGGGACGAGCAGTACTTC | CASSSRDEQYF | TRBJ2-7 | NA | TRBV13 | NA
TGTGCCAGCAGACTCGACAGGGTGGGAACCGAAGCTTTCTTT | CASRLDRVGTEAFF | TRBJ1-1 | TRBD1 | TRBV6-5 | NA
TGTGCCAGCAGCTCCCCGACCGGGATGGCGGACTACGAGCAGTACTTC | CASSSPTGMADYEQYF | TRBJ2-7 | NA | TRBV7-2 | NA
TGTGCCATCAGGAGGGACAGGGGCTCACCCCTCCACTTT | CAIRRDRGSPLHF | TRBJ1-6 | TRBD1 | TRBV10-3 | NA
TGTGCCAGTAGTTTTCGACGGGTTAATGAAAAACTGTTTTTT | CASSFRRVNEKLFF | TRBJ1-4 | NA | TRBV19 | NA
TGTGCCAGCAGTTACTCAGATTTCCGGGGGGCCAACGTCCTGACTTTC | CASSYSDFRGANVLTF | TRBJ2-6 | NA | TRBV6-5 | NA
TGTGCCAGCAGAGGCACCCAAAACTATGGCTACACCTTC | CASRGTQNYGYTF | TRBJ1-2 | NA | TRBV27 | NA
TGTGCCAGCAGCATGCGTACTAGCGGGGGTTCCAATGAGCAGTTCTTC | CASSMRTSGGSNEQFF | TRBJ2-1 | TRBD2 | TRBV7-6 | once
TGTGCCAGCAGCTGGTATACCGGTGGGAGCAGGGACAACTATGGCTACACCTTC | CASSWYTGGSRDNYGYTF | TRBJ1-2 | NA | TRBV7-9 | NA
TGCGCCAGCAGCCTTTCTCCCACTAATGAAAAACTGTTTTTT | CASSLSPTNEKLFF | TRBJ1-4 | NA | TRBV4-1 | NA
TGTGCCAGCAGTTATCCCGTAGAGACCCAGTACTTC | CASSYPVETQYF | TRBJ2-5 | NA | TRBV6-2/TRBV6-3 | once
TGTGCCAGCAGCTTAGGACGGATGAACACTGAAGCTTTCTTT | CASSLGRMNTEAFF | TRBJ1-1 | NA | TRBV7-9 | NA
TGCGCCAGCAGCCAAGGGACAGGGAGAGTAACAAACACTGAAGCTTTCTTT | CASSQGTGRVTNTEAFF | TRBJ1-1 | TRBD1 | TRBV4-1 | NA
TGTGCCAGCAGCTTGGGGACGAGGGGTGACACTGAAGCTTTCTTT | CASSLGTRGDTEAFF | TRBJ1-1 | NA | TRBV5-8 | once
TGTGCCAGCAGCCCCCGGGGGGGGGACACCGGGGAGCTGTTTTTT | CASSPRGGDTGELFF | TRBJ2-2 | TRBD2 | TRBV5-4 | NA
TGTGCCAGCACATACCCAGACAGGGCGAACACTGAAGCTTTCTTT | CASTYPDRANTEAFF | TRBJ1-1 | TRBD1 | TRBV18 | NA
TGTGCCAGCGTAGGACAGATATATGGCTACACCTTC | CASVGQIYGYTF | TRBJ1-2 | NA | TRBV2 | NA
TGCGCCAGCAGCCTCGGCCCTCGGGCCCAGTACTTC | CASSLGPRAQYF | TRBJ2-7 | NA | TRBV10-1 | NA
TGTGCCAGCAGTGAAGAGGGGGCTGCGAGAGCGAAGTTGTACTTC | CASSEEGAARAKLYF | TRBJ2-7 | TRBD1 | TRBV6-1 | NA
TGCGCCAGCAGCTTGGTACCGGGTGCTGTGGGCTACACCTTC | CASSLVPGAVGYTF | TRBJ1-2 | NA | TRBV5-1 | NA
TGTGCCAGTAGAGTAGGTTCTCAGCCCCAGCATTTT | CASRVGSQPQHF | TRBJ1-5 | NA | TRBV19 | few
TGCAGCGGGGGAGGTCGGGGAACTGAAGCTTTCTTT | CSGGGRGTEAFF | TRBJ1-1 | NA | TRBV29-1 | NA
TGTGCCAGCAGTGAGTTTAGGATTGCGACAGATACGCAGTATTTT | CASSEFRIATDTQYF | TRBJ2-3 | NA | TRBV25-1 | NA
TGCGCCAGCAGCCAAGAGCGGGGCACCTACGAGCAGTACTTC | CASSQERGTYEQYF | TRBJ2-7 | NA | TRBV4-3 | NA
TGTGCCAGCCCCGGGGGGGCTGGGACCCAGTACTTC | CASPGGAGTQYF | TRBJ2-5 | TRBD2 | TRBV7-7 | NA
TGCAGTGCCAGTCTGGGGACTTCCATCTCCTACAATGAGCAGTTCTTC | CSASLGTSISYNEQFF | TRBJ2-1 | NA | TRBV20-1 | NA